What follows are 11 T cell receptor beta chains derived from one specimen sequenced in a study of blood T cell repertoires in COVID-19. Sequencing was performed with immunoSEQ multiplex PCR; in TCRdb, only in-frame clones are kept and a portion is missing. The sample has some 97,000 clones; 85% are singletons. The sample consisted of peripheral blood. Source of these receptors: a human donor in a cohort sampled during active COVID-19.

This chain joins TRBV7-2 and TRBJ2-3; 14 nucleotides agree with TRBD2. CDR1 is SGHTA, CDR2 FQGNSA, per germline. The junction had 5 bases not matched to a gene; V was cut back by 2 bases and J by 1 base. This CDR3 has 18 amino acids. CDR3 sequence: CASSLWGTSGSGTDTQYF. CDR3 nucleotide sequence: TGTGCCAGCAGCTTATGGGGGACTAGCGGGAGCGGCACAGATACGCAGTATTTT.

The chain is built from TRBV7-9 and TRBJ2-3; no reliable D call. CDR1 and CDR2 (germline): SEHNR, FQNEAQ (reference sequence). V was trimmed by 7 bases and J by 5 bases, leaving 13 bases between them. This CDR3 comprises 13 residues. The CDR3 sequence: CASTSSNVDTQYF. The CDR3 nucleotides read TGTGCCAGCACCTCCTCTAATGTAGATACGCAGTATTTT. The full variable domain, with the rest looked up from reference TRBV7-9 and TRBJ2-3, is DTGVSQNPRHKITKRGQNVTFRCDPISEHNRLYWYRQTLGQGPEFLTYFQNEAQLEKSRLLSDRFSAERPKGSFSTLEIQRTEQGDSAMYLCASTSSNVDTQYFGPGTRLTVL.

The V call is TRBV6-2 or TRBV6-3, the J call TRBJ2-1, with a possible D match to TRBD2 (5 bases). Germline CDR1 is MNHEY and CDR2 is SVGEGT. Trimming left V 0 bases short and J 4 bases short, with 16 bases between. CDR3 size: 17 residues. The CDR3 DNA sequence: TGTGCCAGCAGTTACTCAGCGGACTTCGAGTTATACAATGAGCAGTTCTTC. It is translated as CASSYSADFELYNEQFF.

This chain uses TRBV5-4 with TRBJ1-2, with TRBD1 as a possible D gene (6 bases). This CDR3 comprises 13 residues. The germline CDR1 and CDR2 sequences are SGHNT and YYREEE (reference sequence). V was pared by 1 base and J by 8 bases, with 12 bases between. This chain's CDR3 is CASSLSQGRGYTF. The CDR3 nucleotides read TGTGCCAGCAGCTTGTCACAGGGCCGCGGCTACACCTTC.

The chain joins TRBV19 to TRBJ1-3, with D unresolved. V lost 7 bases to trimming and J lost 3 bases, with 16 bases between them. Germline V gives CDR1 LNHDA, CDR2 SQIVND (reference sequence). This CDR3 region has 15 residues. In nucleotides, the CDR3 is TGTGCCAGTAAGGAGATGGGTGAGGTTGGAAACACCATATATTTT. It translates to CASKEMGEVGNTIYF.

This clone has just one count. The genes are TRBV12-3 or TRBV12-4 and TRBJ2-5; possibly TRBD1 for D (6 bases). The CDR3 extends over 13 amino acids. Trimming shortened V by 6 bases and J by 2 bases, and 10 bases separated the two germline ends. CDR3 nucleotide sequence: TGTGCCAGCAGGCAGGACAGTCAAGAGACCCAGTACTTC. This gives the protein CASRQDSQETQYF.

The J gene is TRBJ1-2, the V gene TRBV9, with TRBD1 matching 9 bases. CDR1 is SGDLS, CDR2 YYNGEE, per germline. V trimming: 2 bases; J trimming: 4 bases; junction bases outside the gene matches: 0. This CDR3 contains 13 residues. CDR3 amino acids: CASSVGQGYGYTF. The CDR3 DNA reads TGTGCCAGCAGCGTGGGACAGGGCTATGGCTACACCTTC.

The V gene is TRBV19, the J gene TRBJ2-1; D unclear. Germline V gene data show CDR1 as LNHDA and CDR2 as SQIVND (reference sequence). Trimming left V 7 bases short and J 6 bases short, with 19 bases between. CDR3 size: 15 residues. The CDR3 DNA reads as TGTGCCAGTATAAAACGCCCCGCTTCGGGCAATGAGCAGTTCTTC. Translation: CASIKRPASGNEQFF.

In nucleotides, the CDR3 is TGTGCCAGCGTTCGGCGGGGGGCCGACACAGATACGCAGTATTTT. It yields the protein CASVRRGADTDTQYF. This chain joins TRBV2 and TRBJ2-3; 8 nucleotides line up with TRBD2. The CDR3 sequence is 15 residues long. Germline CDR1 SNHLY, CDR2 FYNNEI. Losses at the gene ends were 8 bases for V and 2 bases for J; bases not matched to a gene: 9. Drawing the rest from reference TRBV2 and TRBJ2-3, the complete variable domain is EPEVTQTPSHQVTQMGQEVILRCVPISNHLYFYWYRQILGQKVEFLVSFYNNEISEKSEIFDDQFSVERPDGSNFTLKIRSTKLEDSAMYFCASVRRGADTDTQYFGPGTRLTVL.

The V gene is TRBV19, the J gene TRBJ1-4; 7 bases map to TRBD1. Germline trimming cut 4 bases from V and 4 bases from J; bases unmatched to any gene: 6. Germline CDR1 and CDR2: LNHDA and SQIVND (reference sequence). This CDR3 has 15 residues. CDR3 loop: CASSNGQVLNEKLFF. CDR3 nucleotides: TGTGCCAGTAGTAACGGACAGGTCCTTAATGAAAAACTGTTTTTT.

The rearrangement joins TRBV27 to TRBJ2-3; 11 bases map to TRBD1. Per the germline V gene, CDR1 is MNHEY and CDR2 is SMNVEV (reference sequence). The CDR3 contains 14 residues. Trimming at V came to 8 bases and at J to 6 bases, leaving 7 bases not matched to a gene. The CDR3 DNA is TGTGCCAGCTGGAGGACAGGGGGCCTGGATACGCAGTATTTT. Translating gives CASWRTGGLDTQYF.